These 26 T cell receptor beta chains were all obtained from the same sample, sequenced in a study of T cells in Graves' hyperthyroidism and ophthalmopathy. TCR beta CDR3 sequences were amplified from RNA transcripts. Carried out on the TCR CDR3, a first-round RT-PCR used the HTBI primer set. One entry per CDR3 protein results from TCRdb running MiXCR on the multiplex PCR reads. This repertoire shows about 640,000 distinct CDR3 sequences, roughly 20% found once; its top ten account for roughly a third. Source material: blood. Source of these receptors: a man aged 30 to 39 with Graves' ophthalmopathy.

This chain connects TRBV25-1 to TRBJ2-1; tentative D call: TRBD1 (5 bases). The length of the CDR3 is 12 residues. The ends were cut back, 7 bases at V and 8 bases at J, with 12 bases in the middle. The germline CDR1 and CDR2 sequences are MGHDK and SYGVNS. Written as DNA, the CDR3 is TGTGCCAGCACCCAAAAAGGGGATGAGCAGTTCTTC. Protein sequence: CASTQKGDEQFF.

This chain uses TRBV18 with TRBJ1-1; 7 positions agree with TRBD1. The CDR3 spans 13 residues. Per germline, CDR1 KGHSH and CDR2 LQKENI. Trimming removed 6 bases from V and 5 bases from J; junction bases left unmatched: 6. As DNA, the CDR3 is TGTGCCAGCTCCCAAACAGGGGAGACTGAAGCTTTCTTT. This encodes CASSQTGETEAFF. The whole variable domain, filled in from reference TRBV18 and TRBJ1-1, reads NAGVMQNPRHLVRRRGQEARLRCSPMKGHSHVYWYRQLPEEGLKFMVYLQKENIIDESGMPKERFSAEFPKEGPSILRIQQVVRGDSAAYFCASSQTGETEAFFGQGTRLTVV.

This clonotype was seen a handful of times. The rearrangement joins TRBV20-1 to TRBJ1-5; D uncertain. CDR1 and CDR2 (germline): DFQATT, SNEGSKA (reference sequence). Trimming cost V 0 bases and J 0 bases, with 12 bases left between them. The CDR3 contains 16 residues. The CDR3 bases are TGCAGTGCTAGAGATCAAGGTCTGTATAGCAATCAGCCCCAGCATTTT. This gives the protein CSARDQGLYSNQPQHF.

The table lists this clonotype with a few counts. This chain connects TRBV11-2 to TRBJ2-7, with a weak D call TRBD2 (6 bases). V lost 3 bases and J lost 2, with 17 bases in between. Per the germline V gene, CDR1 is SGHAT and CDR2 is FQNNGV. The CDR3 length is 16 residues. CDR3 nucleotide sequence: TGTGCCAGCAGCTTCCCCGGGACTCCCGGGCCCTACGAGCAGTACTTC. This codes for CASSFPGTPGPYEQYF.

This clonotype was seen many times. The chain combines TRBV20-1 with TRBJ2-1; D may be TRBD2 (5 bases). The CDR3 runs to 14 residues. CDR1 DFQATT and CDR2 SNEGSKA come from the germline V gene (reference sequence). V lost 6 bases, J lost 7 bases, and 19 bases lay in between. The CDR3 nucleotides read TGCAGTGCAACAACCCGTCCGGGGTTGAATGAGCAGTTCTTC. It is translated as CSATTRPGLNEQFF.

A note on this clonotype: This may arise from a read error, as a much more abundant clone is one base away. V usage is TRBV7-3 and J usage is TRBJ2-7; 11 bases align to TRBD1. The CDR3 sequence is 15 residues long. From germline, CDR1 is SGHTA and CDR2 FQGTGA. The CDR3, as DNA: TGTGCCAGCAGCATAGGACAGGGGGCCTCCTGCGAGCAGTACTTC. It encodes CASSIGQGASCEQYF.

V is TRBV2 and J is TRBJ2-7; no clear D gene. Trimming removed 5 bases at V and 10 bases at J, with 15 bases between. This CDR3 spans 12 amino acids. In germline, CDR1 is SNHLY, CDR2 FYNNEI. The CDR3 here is CASSLAAQEQYF. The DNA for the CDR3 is TGTGCCAGCAGTTTGGCCGCCCAGGAACAGTACTTC.

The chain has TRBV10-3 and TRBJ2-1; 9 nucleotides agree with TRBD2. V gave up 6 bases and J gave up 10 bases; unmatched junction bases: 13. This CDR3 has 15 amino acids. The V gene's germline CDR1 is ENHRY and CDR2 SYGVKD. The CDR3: CAIRDQAGGLREQFF. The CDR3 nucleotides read TGTGCCATCAGAGACCAAGCGGGAGGACTGAGGGAGCAGTTCTTC.

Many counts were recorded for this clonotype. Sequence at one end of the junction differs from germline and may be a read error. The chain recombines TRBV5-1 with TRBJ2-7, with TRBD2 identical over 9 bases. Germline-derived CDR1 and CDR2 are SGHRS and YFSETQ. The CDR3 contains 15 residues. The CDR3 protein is CASSLVASGTYEQYF. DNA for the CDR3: TGTGCCAGCAGCTTAGTGGCTAGCGGGACCTACGAGCAGTACTTC.

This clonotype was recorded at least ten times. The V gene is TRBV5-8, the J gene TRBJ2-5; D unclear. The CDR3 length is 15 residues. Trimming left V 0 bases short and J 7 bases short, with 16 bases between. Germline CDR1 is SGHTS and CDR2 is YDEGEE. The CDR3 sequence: CASSLASTHTGTQYF. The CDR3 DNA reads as TGTGCCAGCAGCTTGGCGTCTACGCACACGGGGACCCAGTACTTC.

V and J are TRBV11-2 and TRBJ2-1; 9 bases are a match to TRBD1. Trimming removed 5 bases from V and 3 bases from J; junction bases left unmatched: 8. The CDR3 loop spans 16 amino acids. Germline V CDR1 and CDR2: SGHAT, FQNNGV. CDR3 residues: CASSRSTGGLYNEQFF. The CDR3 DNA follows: TGTGCCAGCAGCCGAAGTACAGGGGGCCTCTACAATGAGCAGTTCTTC.

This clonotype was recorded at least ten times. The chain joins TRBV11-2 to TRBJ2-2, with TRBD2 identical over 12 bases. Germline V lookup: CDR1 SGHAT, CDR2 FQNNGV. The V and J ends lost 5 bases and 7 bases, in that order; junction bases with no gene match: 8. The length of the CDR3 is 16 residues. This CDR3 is CASSPGLAGPDGELFF. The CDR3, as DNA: TGTGCCAGCAGCCCAGGACTAGCGGGGCCCGACGGGGAGCTGTTTTTT.

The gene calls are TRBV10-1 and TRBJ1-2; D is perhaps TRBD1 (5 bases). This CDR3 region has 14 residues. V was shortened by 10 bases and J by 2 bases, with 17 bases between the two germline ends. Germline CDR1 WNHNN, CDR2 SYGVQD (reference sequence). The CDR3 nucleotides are TGCGCCATTCCTGCTTCGGGACGGAACTATGGCTACACCTTC. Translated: CAIPASGRNYGYTF.

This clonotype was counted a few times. The CDR3 nucleotides read TGTGCCAGCAGCCCCTTGAGCGGACCCTACGAGCAGTACTTC. Translation: CASSPLSGPYEQYF. The chain has TRBV3-1 and TRBJ2-7; D might be TRBD2 (5 bases). Germline loops: CDR1 LGHDT, CDR2 YNNKEL (reference sequence). The ends were cut back, 4 bases at V and 2 bases at J, with 12 bases in the middle. The length of the CDR3 is 14 residues.

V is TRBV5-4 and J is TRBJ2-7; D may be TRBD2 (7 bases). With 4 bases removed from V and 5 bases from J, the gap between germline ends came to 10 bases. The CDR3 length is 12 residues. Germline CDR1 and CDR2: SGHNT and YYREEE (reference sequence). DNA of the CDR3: TGTGCCAGCAGCGGGAGGGGGGACGAGCAGTACTTC. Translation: CASSGRGDEQYF.

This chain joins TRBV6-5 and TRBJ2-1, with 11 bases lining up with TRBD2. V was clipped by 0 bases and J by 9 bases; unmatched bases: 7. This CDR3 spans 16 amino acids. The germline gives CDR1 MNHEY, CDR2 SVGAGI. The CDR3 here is CASSYSTSGSTGEQFF. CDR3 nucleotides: TGTGCCAGCAGTTACTCAACTAGCGGGAGCACGGGTGAGCAGTTCTTC.

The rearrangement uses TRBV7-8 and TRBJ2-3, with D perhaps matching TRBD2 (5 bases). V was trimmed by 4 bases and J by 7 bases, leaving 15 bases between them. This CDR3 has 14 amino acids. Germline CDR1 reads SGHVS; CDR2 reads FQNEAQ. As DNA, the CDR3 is TGTGCCAGCAGCTCCTGGCAGGAGGATAATACGCAGTATTTT. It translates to CASSSWQEDNTQYF.

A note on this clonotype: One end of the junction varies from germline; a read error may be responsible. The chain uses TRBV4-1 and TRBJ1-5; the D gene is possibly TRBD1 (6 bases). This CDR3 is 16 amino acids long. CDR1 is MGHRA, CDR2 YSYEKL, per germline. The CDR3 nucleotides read TGCGCCAGCAGCCAAGACGACAGGACCAGCAGTCAGCCCCAGCATTTT. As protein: CASSQDDRTSSQPQHF.

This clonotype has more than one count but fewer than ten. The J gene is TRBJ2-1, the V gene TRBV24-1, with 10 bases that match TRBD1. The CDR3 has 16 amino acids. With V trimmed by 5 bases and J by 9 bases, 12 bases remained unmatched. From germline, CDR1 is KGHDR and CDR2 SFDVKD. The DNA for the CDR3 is TGTGCCACCAGTGCCGGGACAGGGGATACATCCATTGAGCAGTTCTTC. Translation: CATSAGTGDTSIEQFF.

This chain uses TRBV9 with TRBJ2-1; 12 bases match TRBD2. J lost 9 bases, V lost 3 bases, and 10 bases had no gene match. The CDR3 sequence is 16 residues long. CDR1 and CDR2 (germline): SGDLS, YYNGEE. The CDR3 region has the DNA TGTGCCAGCAGCGAGATCCTAGCGGGAGGGTTTAGTGAGCAGTTCTTC. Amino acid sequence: CASSEILAGGFSEQFF.

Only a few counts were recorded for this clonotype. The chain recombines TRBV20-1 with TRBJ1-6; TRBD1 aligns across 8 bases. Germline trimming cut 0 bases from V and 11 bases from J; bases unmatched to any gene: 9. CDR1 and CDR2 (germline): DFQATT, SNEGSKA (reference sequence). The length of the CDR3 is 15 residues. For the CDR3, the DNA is TGCAGTGCTAGAGATACACGGACAGGGATTGCACCCCTCCACTTT. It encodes CSARDTRTGIAPLHF.

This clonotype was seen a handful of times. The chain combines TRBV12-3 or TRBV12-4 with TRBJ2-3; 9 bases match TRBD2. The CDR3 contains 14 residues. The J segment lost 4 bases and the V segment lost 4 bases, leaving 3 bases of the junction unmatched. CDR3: CASSSWTSADTQYF. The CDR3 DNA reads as TGTGCCAGCAGTTCGTGGACTAGCGCAGATACGCAGTATTTT.

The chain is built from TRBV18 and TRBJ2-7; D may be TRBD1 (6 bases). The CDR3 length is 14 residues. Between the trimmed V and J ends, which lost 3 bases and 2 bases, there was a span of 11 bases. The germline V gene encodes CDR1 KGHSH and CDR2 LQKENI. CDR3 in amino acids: CASSPGTQTYEQYF. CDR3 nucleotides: TGTGCCAGCTCACCTGGGACACAAACCTACGAGCAGTACTTC.

The CDR3 nucleotides read TGCAGTGCCCTCCCCCCAGCGGGAGGGTTGGAGACCCAGTACTTC. Encoded protein: CSALPPAGGLETQYF. The V call is TRBV20-1, the J call TRBJ2-5, with 10 nucleotides matching TRBD2. V gave up 6 bases and J gave up 5 bases; unmatched junction bases: 12. The CDR3 loop spans 15 amino acids. The germline gives CDR1 DFQATT, CDR2 SNEGSKA (reference sequence).

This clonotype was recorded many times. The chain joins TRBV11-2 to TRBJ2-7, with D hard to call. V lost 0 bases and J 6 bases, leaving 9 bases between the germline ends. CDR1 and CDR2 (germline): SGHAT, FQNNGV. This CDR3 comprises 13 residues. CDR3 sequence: CASSLDPGSEQYF. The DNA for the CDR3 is TGTGCCAGCAGCTTAGATCCAGGTAGCGAGCAGTACTTC. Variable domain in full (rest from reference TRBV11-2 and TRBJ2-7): EAGVAQSPRYKIIEKRQSVAFWCNPISGHATLYWYQQILGQGPKLLIQFQNNGVVDDSQLPKDRFSAERLKGVDSTLKIQPAKLEDSAVYLCASSLDPGSEQYFGPGTRLTVT.

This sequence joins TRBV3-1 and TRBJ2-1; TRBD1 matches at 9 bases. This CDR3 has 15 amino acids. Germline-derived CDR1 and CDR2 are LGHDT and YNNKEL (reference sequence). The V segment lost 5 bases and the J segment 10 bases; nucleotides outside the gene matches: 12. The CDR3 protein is CASSETGTGFGEQFF. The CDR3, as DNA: TGTGCCAGCAGCGAAACAGGGACAGGGTTTGGGGAGCAGTTCTTC.